The TCR beta chain described here comes from a study of cytotoxic CD8 clonotypes in ibrutinib-treated CLL. This CDR3 has 14 residues. Trimming took 3 bases from V and 4 from J, leaving 15 bases between them. From germline, CDR1 is GTSNPN and CDR2 SVGIG (reference sequence). Clones were read by immunoSEQ multiplex PCR, and TCRdb kept only the in-frame ones, dropping some. The table lists some 30,000 clones, 60% to 85% of them singletons. The receptor's source is a human donor with chronic lymphocytic leukemia. The chain is built from TRBV30 and TRBJ1-2, with TRBD1 as a possible D gene (5 bases). This sample comprised PBMCs, obtained after 36 months of ibrutinib treatment. In DNA form, the CDR3 reads TGTGCCTGGAGAGGGGACGGGCGCAGCTATGGCTACACCTTC. This gives the protein CAWRGDGRSYGYTF.